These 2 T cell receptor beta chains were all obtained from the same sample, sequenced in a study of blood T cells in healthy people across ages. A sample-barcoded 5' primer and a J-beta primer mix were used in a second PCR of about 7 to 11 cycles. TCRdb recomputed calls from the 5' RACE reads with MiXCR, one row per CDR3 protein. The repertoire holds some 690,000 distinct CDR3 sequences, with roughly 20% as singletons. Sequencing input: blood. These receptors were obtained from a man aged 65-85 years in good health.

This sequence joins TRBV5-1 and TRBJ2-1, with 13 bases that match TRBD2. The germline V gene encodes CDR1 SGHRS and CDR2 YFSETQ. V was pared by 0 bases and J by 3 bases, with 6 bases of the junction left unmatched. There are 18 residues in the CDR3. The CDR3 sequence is CASSLGLAGGRLYNEQFF. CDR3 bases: TGCGCCAGCAGCTTGGGACTAGCGGGAGGCCGACTCTACAATGAGCAGTTCTTC.

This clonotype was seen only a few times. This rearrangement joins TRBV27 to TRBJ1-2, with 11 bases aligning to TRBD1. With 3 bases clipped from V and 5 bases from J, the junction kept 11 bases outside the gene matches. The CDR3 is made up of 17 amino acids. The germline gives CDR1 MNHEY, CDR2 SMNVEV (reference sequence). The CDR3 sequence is CASSFFQGQGEGYGYTF. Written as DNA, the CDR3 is TGTGCCAGCAGTTTTTTTCAGGGACAGGGGGAGGGATATGGCTACACCTTC.